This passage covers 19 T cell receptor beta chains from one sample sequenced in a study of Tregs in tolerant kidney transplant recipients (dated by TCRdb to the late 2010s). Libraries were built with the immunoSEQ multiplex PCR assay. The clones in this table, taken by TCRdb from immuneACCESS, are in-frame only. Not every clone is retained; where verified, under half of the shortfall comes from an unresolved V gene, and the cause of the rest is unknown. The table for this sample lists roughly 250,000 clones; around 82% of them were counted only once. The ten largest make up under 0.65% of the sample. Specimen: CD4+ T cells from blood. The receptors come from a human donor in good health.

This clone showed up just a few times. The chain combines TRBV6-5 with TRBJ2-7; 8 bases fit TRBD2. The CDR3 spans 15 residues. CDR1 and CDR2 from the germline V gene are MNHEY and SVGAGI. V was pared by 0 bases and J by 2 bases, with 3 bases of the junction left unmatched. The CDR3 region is CASSYSTSGPYEQYF. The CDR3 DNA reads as TGTGCCAGCAGTTACTCCACTAGCGGACCCTACGAGCAGTACTTC.

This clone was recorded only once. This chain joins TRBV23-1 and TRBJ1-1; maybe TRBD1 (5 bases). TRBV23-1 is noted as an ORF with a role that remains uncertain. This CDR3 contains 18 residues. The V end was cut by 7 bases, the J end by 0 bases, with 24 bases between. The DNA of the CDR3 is TGCGCCAGCACCCAATCGCCCCCTCCTGACAGATTGAACACTGAAGCTTTCTTT. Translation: CASTQSPPPDRLNTEAFF.

The CDR3 nucleotides are TGTGCCAGCAGTCCCGGGAGTATTGGTGAGACCCAGTACTTC. Translating gives CASSPGSIGETQYF. This chain uses TRBV7-9 with TRBJ2-5, with a possible D match to TRBD2 (6 bases). V was trimmed by 6 bases and J by 5 bases, leaving 16 bases between them. This CDR3 has 14 amino acids. The germline V gene encodes CDR1 SEHNR and CDR2 FQNEAQ (reference sequence).

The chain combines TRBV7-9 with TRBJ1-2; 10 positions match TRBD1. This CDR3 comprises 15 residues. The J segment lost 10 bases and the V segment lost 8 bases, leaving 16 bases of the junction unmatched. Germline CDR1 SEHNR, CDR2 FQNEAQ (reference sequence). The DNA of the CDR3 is TGTGCCAGCGGTCTGACAGGGGGCCTGCAACTTGACTACACCTTC. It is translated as CASGLTGGLQLDYTF.

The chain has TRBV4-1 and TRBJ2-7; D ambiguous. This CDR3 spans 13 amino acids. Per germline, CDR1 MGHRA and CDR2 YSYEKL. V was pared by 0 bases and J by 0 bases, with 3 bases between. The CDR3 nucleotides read TGCGCCAGCAGCCAAGAACCCTCCTACGAGCAGTACTTC. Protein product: CASSQEPSYEQYF.

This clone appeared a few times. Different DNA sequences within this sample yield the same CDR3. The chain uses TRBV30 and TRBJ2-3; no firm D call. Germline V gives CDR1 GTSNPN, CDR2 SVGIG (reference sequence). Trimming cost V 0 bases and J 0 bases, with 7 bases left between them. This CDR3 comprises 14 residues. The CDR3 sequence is CAWSVGVSTDTQYF. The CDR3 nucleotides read TGTGCCTGGAGTGTAGGCGTTAGCACAGATACGCAGTATTTT.

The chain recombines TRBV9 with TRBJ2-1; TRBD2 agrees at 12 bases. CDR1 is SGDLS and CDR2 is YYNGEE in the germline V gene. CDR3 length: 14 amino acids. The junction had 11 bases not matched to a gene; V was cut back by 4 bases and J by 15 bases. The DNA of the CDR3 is TGTGCCAGCAGCCACTTTTCGACTAGCGGGAGTTTGTTCTTC. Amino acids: CASSHFSTSGSLFF.

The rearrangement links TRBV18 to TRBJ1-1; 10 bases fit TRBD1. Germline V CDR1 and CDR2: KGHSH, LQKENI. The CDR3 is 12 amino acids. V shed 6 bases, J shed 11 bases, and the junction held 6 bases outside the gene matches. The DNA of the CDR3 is TGTGCCAGCTCGGACAGACAGGGGGCGGCTTTCTTT. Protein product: CASSDRQGAAFF.

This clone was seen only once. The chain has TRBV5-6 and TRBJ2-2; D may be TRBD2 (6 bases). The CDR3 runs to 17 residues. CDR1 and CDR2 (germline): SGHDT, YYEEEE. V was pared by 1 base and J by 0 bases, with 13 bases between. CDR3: CASSLYWRVANTGELFF. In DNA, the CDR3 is TGTGCCAGCAGCTTGTATTGGAGGGTAGCGAACACCGGGGAGCTGTTTTTT.

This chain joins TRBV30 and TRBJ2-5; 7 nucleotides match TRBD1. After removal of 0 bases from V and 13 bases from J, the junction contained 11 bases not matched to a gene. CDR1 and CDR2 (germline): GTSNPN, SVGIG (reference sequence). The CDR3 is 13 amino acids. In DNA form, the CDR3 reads TGTGCCTGGAGTGTGCCGGGGACAGCGACGTTGTACTTC. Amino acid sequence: CAWSVPGTATLYF.

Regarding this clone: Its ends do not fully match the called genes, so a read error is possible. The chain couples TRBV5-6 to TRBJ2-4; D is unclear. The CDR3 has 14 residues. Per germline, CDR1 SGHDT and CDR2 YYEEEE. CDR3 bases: TGTGCCAGCAACTTGTGGCAGGCCAAAAACATTCAGTACTTC. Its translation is CASNLWQAKNIQYF.

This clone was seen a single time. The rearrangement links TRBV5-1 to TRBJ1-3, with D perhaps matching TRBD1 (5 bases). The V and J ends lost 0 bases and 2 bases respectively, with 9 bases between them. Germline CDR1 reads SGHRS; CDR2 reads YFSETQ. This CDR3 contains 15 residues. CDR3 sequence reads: CASSLGAGPGNTIYF. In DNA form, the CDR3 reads TGCGCCAGCAGCTTGGGGGCAGGGCCTGGAAACACCATATATTTT.

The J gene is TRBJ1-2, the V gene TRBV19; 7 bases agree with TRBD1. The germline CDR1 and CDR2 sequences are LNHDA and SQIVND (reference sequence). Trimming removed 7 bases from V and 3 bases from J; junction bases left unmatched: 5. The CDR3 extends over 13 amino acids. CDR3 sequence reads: CASKEGADYGYTF. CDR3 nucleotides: TGTGCCAGTAAGGAGGGGGCGGACTATGGCTACACCTTC.

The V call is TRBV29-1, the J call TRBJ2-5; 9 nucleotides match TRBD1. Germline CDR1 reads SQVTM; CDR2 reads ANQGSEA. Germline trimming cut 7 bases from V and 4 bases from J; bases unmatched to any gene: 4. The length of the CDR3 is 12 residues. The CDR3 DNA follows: TGCAGCGGTGGACAGGGGACAGAGACCCAGTACTTC. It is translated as CSGGQGTETQYF.

CDR3 region: CASSPRTGHETQYF. DNA for the CDR3: TGTGCCAGCAGCCCTAGGACAGGGCACGAGACCCAGTACTTC. This chain connects TRBV7-9 to TRBJ2-5, with 8 bases identical to TRBD1. The CDR3 extends over 14 amino acids. Germline assignment: CDR1 SEHNR and CDR2 FQNEAQ (reference sequence). V was clipped by 5 bases and J by 5 bases; unmatched bases: 7.

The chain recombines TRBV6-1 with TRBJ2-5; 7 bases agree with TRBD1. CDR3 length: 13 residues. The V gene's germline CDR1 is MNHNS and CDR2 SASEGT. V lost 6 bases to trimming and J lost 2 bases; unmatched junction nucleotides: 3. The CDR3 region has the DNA TGTGCCAGCAGGGGGACAGTGCAAGAGACCCAGTACTTC. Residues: CASRGTVQETQYF.

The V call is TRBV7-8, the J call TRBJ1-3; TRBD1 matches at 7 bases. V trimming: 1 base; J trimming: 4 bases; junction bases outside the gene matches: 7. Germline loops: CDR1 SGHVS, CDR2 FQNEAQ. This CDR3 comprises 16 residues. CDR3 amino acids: CASSLGSGQQGNTIYF. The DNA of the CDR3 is TGTGCCAGCAGCTTAGGGTCGGGACAGCAAGGAAACACCATATATTTT.

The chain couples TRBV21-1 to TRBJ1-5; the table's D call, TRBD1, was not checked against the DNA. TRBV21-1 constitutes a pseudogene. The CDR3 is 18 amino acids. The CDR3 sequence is CASSKGASDRDVNQPQHF. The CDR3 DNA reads TGTGCCAGCAGCAAAGGGGCTTCGGACAGGGACGTCAATCAGCCCCAGCATTTT.

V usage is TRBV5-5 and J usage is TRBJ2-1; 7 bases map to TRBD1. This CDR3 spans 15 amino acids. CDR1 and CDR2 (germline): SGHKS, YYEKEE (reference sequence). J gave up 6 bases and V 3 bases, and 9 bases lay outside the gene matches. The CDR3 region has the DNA TGTGCCAGCAGCTCTGTGACAGGGAGAGGCAATGAGCAGTTCTTC. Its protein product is CASSSVTGRGNEQFF.